One sample yielded the 10 T cell receptor beta chains listed below, sequenced in a study of T cells in women clearing cervical HPV infection. The assay was immunoSEQ multiplex PCR, and TCRdb's table has in-frame clones only and misses some. This sample carries about 48,000 clones, with around 1.5% going to the ten biggest clones. Sequencing used blood buffy coat. The receptor set was obtained from a woman aged 18 to 75 with a cervical HPV16 infection that either progressed to CIN3+ or cleared (not recorded which).

As concerns this clone: Read sequence stops 3 residues before the CDR3 end, and the germline J gene provides the missing end. This chain uses TRBV12-5 with TRBJ1-6, with TRBD1 matching over 9 bases. The V gene's germline CDR1 is LGHNT and CDR2 FRNRAP. This CDR3 comprises 21 residues. Trimming cost V 0 bases and J 6 bases; bases outside gene matches: 18. CDR3 residues: CASGLVTKGQGIGGVNSPLHF. The CDR3 DNA, read in part, is TGTGCTAGTGGTTTGGTAACTAAGGGACAGGGAATTGGAGGAGTTAATTCACCC.

A note on this clone: With the read ending 3 residues before the CDR3 end, the germline J gene is used to fill in that end. The chain recombines TRBV5-1 with TRBJ1-4; a weak D match, TRBD1 (6 bases). The CDR3 runs 14 residues. The V end lost 4 bases, the J end lost 5 bases, and 12 bases lay between the germline ends. Germline CDR1 reads SGHRS; CDR2 reads YFSETQ. The DNA read from the CDR3 is TGCGCCAGCAGCCCCGGGACAAGCAATGAAAAA. Translation gives CASSPGTSNEK. The whole CDR3 reads CASSPGTSNEKLFF.

A remark on this clone: The read terminates 3 residues ahead of where the CDR3 ends, so the germline J gene completes it. The V call is TRBV30, the J call TRBJ1-5, with D possibly being TRBD1 (5 bases). The CDR3 consists of 15 residues. Looked up from germline, CDR1 is GTSNPN and CDR2 is SVGIG (reference sequence). V was cut by 1 base and J by 0 bases, with 10 bases left in between. This CDR3 reads CAWSEGYPSNQPQHF. The DNA read from the CDR3 is TGTGCCTGGAGTGAGGGGTATCCTAGCAATCAGCCC.

The sequenced CDR3 bases are TGCGCCAGCAGCTTGGGCAACAAGCGGACGTACAATGAG. It codes for CASSLGNKRTYNE. The full-length CDR3 reads as CASSLGNKRTYNEQFF. The gene calls are TRBV5-1 and TRBJ2-1; a weak D match, TRBD2 (5 bases). The CDR3 end is not reached by the read, which stops 3 residues before it; the germline J gene fills it in. The V gene's germline CDR1 is SGHRS and CDR2 YFSETQ. Trimming removed 0 bases at V and 4 bases at J, with 14 bases between. CDR3 length: 16 amino acids.

As concerns this clone: The read terminates 3 residues before the CDR3 end, so the remaining end is supplied by the germline J gene. The chain couples TRBV10-3 to TRBJ2-2, with D uncertain. CDR1 ENHRY and CDR2 SYGVKD come from the germline V gene. Trimming pared 8 bases from V and 5 bases from J, leaving 12 bases between. There are 13 residues in the CDR3. The CDR3 loop reads CAIAAFPTGELFF. Incomplete CDR3 DNA: TGTGCCATCGCGGCTTTTCCTACCGGGGAG.

CDR3 loop: CASSLEAGGWETQYF. The CDR3 DNA, read in part, is TGTGCCAGCAGCTTAGAGGCGGGGGGGTGGGAGACC. The gene calls are TRBV11-2 and TRBJ2-5, with 9 nucleotides matching TRBD2. The observed sequence ends 3 residues before the CDR3 terminus, with the missing tail filled in from the germline J gene. Trimming removed 0 bases from V and 5 bases from J; junction bases left unmatched: 4. The germline V gene has CDR1 SGHAT and CDR2 FQNNGV. The CDR3 runs to 15 residues.

Concerning this clone itself: The read ends 3 residues shy of where the CDR3 ends; the end is completed using the germline J gene. The rearrangement uses TRBV29-1 and TRBJ1-1; the match to TRBD1 covers 9 bases. Germline values: CDR1 SQVTM, CDR2 ANQGSEA. Trimming removed 6 bases from V and 4 bases from J; junction bases left unmatched: 3. The CDR3 extends over 12 amino acids. CDR3 in amino acids: CSVAGQGTEAFF. Incomplete CDR3 DNA: TGCAGCGTCGCGGGACAGGGCACTGAA.

About this clone: The missing CDR3 end, 3 residues past where the read stops, is filled in from the germline J gene. The chain is built from TRBV13 and TRBJ2-5; maybe TRBD1 (6 bases). CDR1 is PRHDT and CDR2 is FYEKMQ in the germline V gene (reference sequence). V gave up 5 bases and J gave up 5 bases, with 15 bases separating them. The CDR3 is 14 amino acids. The CDR3 loop is CASSPTGTSETQYF. The CDR3 DNA, read in part, is TGTGCCAGCAGCCCAACCGGGACATCGGAGACC. The full variable domain, with the rest looked up from reference TRBV13 and TRBJ2-5, is AAGVIQSPRHLIKEKRETATLKCYPIPRHDTVYWYQQGPGQDPQFLISFYEKMQSDKGSIPDRFSAQQFSDYHSELNMSSLELGDSALYFCASSPTGTSETQYFGPGTRLLVL.

Partial CDR3 DNA: TGTGCCAGCAGCTTAATCCCAGGGGTAACAGATACG. Translation gives CASSLIPGVTDT. The CDR3 in its entirety is CASSLIPGVTDTQYF. The gene calls are TRBV7-2 and TRBJ2-3, with D possibly being TRBD1 (6 bases). The read is 3 residues too short to cover the CDR3 end, so that end is filled in from the germline J gene. This CDR3 spans 15 amino acids. Germline CDR1 SGHTA, CDR2 FQGNSA. The ends were cut back, 2 bases at V and 3 bases at J, with 12 bases in the middle.

Comment on this clone: With the read ending 3 residues before the CDR3 end, the germline J gene is used to fill in that end. The chain has TRBV7-2 and TRBJ1-2; D ambiguous. This CDR3 has 15 amino acids. Trimming shortened V by 6 bases and J by 1 base, and 15 bases separated the two germline ends. Germline V gene lookup returns CDR1 SGHTA and CDR2 FQGNSA. The CDR3 sequence is CASSLPTTFNYGYTF. The sequenced part of the CDR3 DNA is TGTGCCAGCAGTTTACCGACGACATTTAACTATGGC.